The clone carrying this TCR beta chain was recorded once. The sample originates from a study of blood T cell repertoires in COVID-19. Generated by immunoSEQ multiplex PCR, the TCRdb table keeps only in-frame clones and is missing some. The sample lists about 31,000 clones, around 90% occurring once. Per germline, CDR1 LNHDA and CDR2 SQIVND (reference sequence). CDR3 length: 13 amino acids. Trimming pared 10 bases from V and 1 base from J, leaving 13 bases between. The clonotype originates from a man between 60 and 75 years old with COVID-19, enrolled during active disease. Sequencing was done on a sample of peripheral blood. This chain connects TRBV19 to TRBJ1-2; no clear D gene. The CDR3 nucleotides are TGTGCCACCCAGGCGGGCATTAACTATGGCTACACCTTC. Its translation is CATQAGINYGYTF.